A single sample gave rise to the 15 T cell receptor beta chains below, sequenced in a study of blood T cell repertoires in COVID-19. Profiling relied on immunoSEQ multiplex PCR, and the TCRdb table lists in-frame clones only, not all of them. This sample has 210,000 or so clones, with roughly 82% found just once. Sequencing was done on a sample of peripheral blood. The receptors derive from a middle-aged woman with acute or convalescent COVID-19.

V gene TRBV6-1 combines with J gene TRBJ2-1; 7 nucleotides align to TRBD2. The CDR3 is 14 amino acids. V shed 5 bases and J 3 bases; nucleotides not matched to a gene: 4. CDR1 and CDR2 (germline): MNHNS, SASEGT. The CDR3 protein is CASSREALYNEQFF. The CDR3 region has the DNA TGTGCCAGCAGTCGGGAGGCCCTCTACAATGAGCAGTTCTTC.

This chain links TRBV2 with TRBJ2-3, with D unresolved. The germline CDR1 and CDR2 sequences are SNHLY and FYNNEI. V lost 7 bases to trimming and J lost 1 base, with 12 bases between them. This CDR3 has 14 amino acids. CDR3 sequence (DNA): TGTGCCAGCACCCCTCCTGTCGGCACAGATACGCAGTATTTT. Translation gives CASTPPVGTDTQYF.

This clone was counted only a few times. The chain uses TRBV29-1 and TRBJ2-2; D ambiguous. From germline, CDR1 is SQVTM and CDR2 ANQGSEA. This CDR3 comprises 16 residues. V shed 0 bases and J shed 3 bases, with 14 bases lying between them. CDR3 nucleotide sequence: TGCAGCGTTGAAGACTCCAGACTTGATGACACCGGGGAGCTGTTTTTT. It codes for CSVEDSRLDDTGELFF.

The rearrangement uses TRBV7-2 and TRBJ2-3; no firm D call. Trimming took 2 bases from V and 2 from J, leaving 14 bases between them. There are 16 residues in the CDR3. Germline V gene data show CDR1 as SGHTA and CDR2 as FQGNSA. The CDR3 here is CASSLTSYSPTDTQYF. CDR3 nucleotides: TGTGCCAGCAGCTTAACGTCGTACAGCCCCACAGATACGCAGTATTTT.

The chain links TRBV14 to TRBJ1-6; TRBD1 is a possible D gene (6 bases). The CDR3 consists of 15 residues. V was clipped by 1 base and J by 9 bases, with 13 bases between them. CDR1 and CDR2 (germline): SGHDN, FVKESK. This CDR3 reads CASSQAQGRASPLHF. DNA for the CDR3: TGTGCCAGCAGCCAAGCGCAGGGGCGCGCTTCACCCCTCCACTTT.

J is TRBJ1-2 and V is TRBV6-4; TRBD1 might be the D (6 bases). The CDR3 contains 15 residues. The ends were cut back, 0 bases at V and 2 bases at J, with 10 bases in the middle. The germline CDR1 and CDR2 sequences are MRHNA and SNTAGT. This CDR3 is CASSDSMGANYGYTF. The CDR3 DNA is TGTGCCAGCAGTGACTCGATGGGGGCGAACTATGGCTACACCTTC.

On this clone: Other DNA sequences from this sample encode an identical CDR3 as well. This rearrangement joins TRBV3-1 (or the pseudogene TRBV3-2) to TRBJ2-4; tentatively, D is TRBD2 (5 bases). V was shortened by 1 base and J by 0 bases, with 13 bases between the two germline ends. Germline lookup yields CDR1 LGHDT and CDR2 YNNKEL (reference sequence). CDR3 length equals 17 residues. In nucleotides, the CDR3 is TGTGCCAGCAGCCAAGGGACCCGGACTTTAGCCAAAAACATTCAGTACTTC. As protein: CASSQGTRTLAKNIQYF.

The rearrangement uses TRBV18 and TRBJ2-3, with 10 nucleotides matching TRBD2. Unmatched junction bases numbered 9, after V lost 0 bases and J lost 3 bases. CDR1 KGHSH and CDR2 LQKENI come from the germline V gene. The length of the CDR3 is 18 residues. CDR3 in DNA: TGTGCCAGCTCACCACCCTGGCTAGCGGGAGAAGGTACAGATACGCAGTATTTT. Translated, it gives CASSPPWLAGEGTDTQYF.

Remarks on this clone: A much larger clone differs from this one at a single base, so this may be a read error. The chain has TRBV7-8 and TRBJ1-3; 9 positions agree with TRBD1. With V trimmed by 5 bases and J by 2 bases, 4 bases remained unmatched. This CDR3 has 15 residues. CDR1 SGHVS and CDR2 FQNEAQ come from the germline V gene. The CDR3 loop is CASSPGQGTGNTIYF. CDR3 sequence (DNA): TGTGCCAGCAGCCCGGGACAGGGAACTGGAAACACCATATATTTT.

The V gene is TRBV19, the J gene TRBJ2-1; 7 bases match TRBD2. The V gene end was trimmed by 7 bases and the J gene end by 9 bases; junction bases not matched to a gene: 15. The CDR3 extends over 15 amino acids. Per germline, CDR1 LNHDA and CDR2 SQIVND (reference sequence). The CDR3 sequence: CASTTKIASGGEQFF. Written as DNA, the CDR3 is TGTGCCAGTACCACAAAGATCGCTAGCGGCGGTGAGCAGTTCTTC. The entire variable domain, with the rest obtained from reference TRBV19 and TRBJ2-1, is as follows: DGGITQSPKYLFRKEGQNVTLSCEQNLNHDAMYWYRQDPGQGLRLIYYSQIVNDFQKGDIAEGYSVSREKKESFPLTVTSAQKNPTAFYLCASTTKIASGGEQFFGPGTRLTVL.

This rearrangement joins TRBV20-1 to TRBJ1-2; 10 bases are shared with TRBD1. Germline lookup yields CDR1 DFQATT and CDR2 SNEGSKA (reference sequence). The J segment lost 3 bases and the V segment lost 3 bases, leaving 16 bases of the junction unmatched. The CDR3 is made up of 18 amino acids. This CDR3 is CSASDQAGQGLFDYGYTF. The CDR3 DNA follows: TGCAGTGCTAGTGATCAAGCGGGACAGGGGTTATTTGACTATGGCTACACCTTC.

The chain joins TRBV10-1 to TRBJ2-6; TRBD1 matches at 9 bases. V dropped 6 bases and J dropped 0; count of bases not matched to a gene: 9. The germline V gene encodes CDR1 WNHNN and CDR2 SYGVQD (reference sequence). This CDR3 is 18 amino acids long. The CDR3 DNA is TGCGCCAGCAGCGTGTCCGGGACAGGGTTCTCTGGGGCCAACGTCCTGACTTTC. It encodes CASSVSGTGFSGANVLTF.

This clone was observed many times. This chain connects TRBV5-1 to TRBJ2-7; no clear D. V shed 3 bases and J shed 0 bases, with 4 bases lying between them. The germline gives CDR1 SGHRS, CDR2 YFSETQ. The CDR3 consists of 12 residues. Here the CDR3 DNA reads TGCGCCAGCAGCTACAACTCCTACGAGCAGTACTTC. It specifies CASSYNSYEQYF. Based on the CDR3 plus reference TRBV5-1 and TRBJ2-7, the full variable domain is KAGVTQTPRYLIKTRGQQVTLSCSPISGHRSVSWYQQTPGQGLQFLFEYFSETQRNKGNFPGRFSGRQFSNSRSEMNVSTLELGDSALYLCASSYNSYEQYFGPGTRLTVT.

The rearrangement links TRBV29-1 to TRBJ1-1; 8 nucleotides agree with TRBD1. This CDR3 region has 13 residues. After removal of 7 bases from V and 2 bases from J, the junction contained 6 bases not matched to a gene. Germline V lookup: CDR1 SQVTM, CDR2 ANQGSEA. The CDR3 here is CSGLQGGNTEAFF. CDR3 nucleotide sequence: TGCAGCGGACTACAGGGGGGTAACACTGAAGCTTTCTTT.

This clone has only a few counts. This chain connects TRBV18 to TRBJ1-5; D perhaps matches TRBD1 (6 bases). The V gene's germline CDR1 is KGHSH and CDR2 LQKENI. Between the trimmed V and J ends, which lost 5 bases and 0 bases, there was a span of 23 bases. This CDR3 spans 19 amino acids. The CDR3 bases are TGTGCCAGCTCAGCAACTGAGGCCTCCGGGACAATTAGCAATCAGCCCCAGCATTTT. It yields the protein CASSATEASGTISNQPQHF.